Presented here are 24 T cell receptor beta chains from one specimen sequenced in a study of blood T cell repertoires in COVID-19. Assay: immunoSEQ multiplex PCR; the TCRdb copy retains only in-frame clones and omits some. The repertoire holds more than 40,000 clones, with roughly 85% as singletons. The source material was peripheral blood. These TCRs come from a man aged 60-69 years with acute or convalescent COVID-19.

The chain couples TRBV7-9 to TRBJ1-5, with a weak D call TRBD1 (5 bases). Germline V CDR1 and CDR2: SEHNR, FQNEAQ (reference sequence). CDR3 length: 15 residues. V was clipped by 1 base and J by 6 bases, with 13 bases between them. The CDR3 is CASSLEGAKGQPQHF. In DNA form, the CDR3 reads TGTGCCAGCAGCTTAGAAGGGGCTAAAGGTCAGCCCCAGCATTTT.

The V call is TRBV9, the J call TRBJ2-6; the match to TRBD1 covers 8 bases. Germline V gene lookup returns CDR1 SGDLS and CDR2 YYNGEE. The CDR3 loop spans 17 amino acids. The V segment lost 2 bases and the J segment 2 bases; nucleotides outside the gene matches: 6. The CDR3 reads CASSVSGGRTGANVLTF. Written as DNA, the CDR3 is TGTGCCAGCAGCGTTTCAGGGGGCCGAACTGGGGCCAACGTCCTGACTTTC. The full variable domain, rest sourced from reference TRBV9 and TRBJ2-6, is DSGVTQTPKHLITATGQRVTLRCSPRSGDLSVYWYQQSLDQGLQFLIQYYNGEERAKGNILERFSAQQFPDLHSELNLSSLELGDSALYFCASSVSGGRTGANVLTFGAGSRLTVL.

The count of this clone is one. The rearrangement joins TRBV11-2 to TRBJ2-5; 11 positions agree with TRBD1. Losses at the gene ends were 1 base for V and 5 bases for J; bases not matched to a gene: 3. Per the germline V gene, CDR1 is SGHAT and CDR2 is FQNNGV. This CDR3 has 15 amino acids. This CDR3 is CASSLVGQGVETQYF. The CDR3 bases are TGTGCCAGCAGCTTAGTGGGACAGGGGGTGGAGACCCAGTACTTC.

The genes are TRBV28 and TRBJ1-1; D possibly corresponds to TRBD1 (6 bases). Germline CDR1 and CDR2: MDHEN and SYDVKM. V lost 3 bases to trimming and J lost 6 bases, with 11 bases between them. The CDR3 length is 13 residues. The CDR3 nucleotides read TGTGCCAGCAGTTTGCAGGGGACACCTGAAGCTTTCTTT. This encodes CASSLQGTPEAFF.

The count of this clone is one. The chain couples TRBV4-3 to TRBJ2-2; 9 bases fit TRBD1. With V trimmed by 0 bases and J by 4 bases, 6 bases remained unmatched. The CDR3 contains 17 residues. Germline lookup yields CDR1 LGHNA and CDR2 YSLEER. The CDR3 protein is CASSQDGGQGPTGELFF. In DNA, the CDR3 is TGCGCCAGCAGCCAAGATGGGGGACAGGGACCCACCGGGGAGCTGTTTTTT.

Only a few counts were recorded for this clone. This rearrangement joins TRBV7-9 to TRBJ1-1; D remains ambiguous. V was cut by 5 bases and J by 12 bases, with 22 bases left in between. Germline CDR1 SEHNR, CDR2 FQNEAQ (reference sequence). The CDR3 extends over 14 amino acids. CDR3 nucleotides: TGTGCCAGCAGCCATGCCTCGGTACGGGGTCTCCCTTTCTTT. It translates to CASSHASVRGLPFF.

The rearrangement joins TRBV27 to TRBJ1-1; D perhaps matches TRBD1 (5 bases). Germline V gene data show CDR1 as MNHEY and CDR2 as SMNVEV (reference sequence). The CDR3 consists of 13 residues. Trimming shortened V by 1 base and J by 8 bases, and 11 bases separated the two germline ends. The CDR3 protein is CASSLLAGPEAFF. CDR3 nucleotides: TGTGCCAGCAGTTTATTAGCAGGGCCCGAAGCTTTCTTT.

This clone was counted a single time. The chain combines TRBV4-3 with TRBJ1-2, with 9 nucleotides matching TRBD1. Germline V CDR1 and CDR2: LGHNA, YSLEER. The CDR3 runs to 15 residues. V lost 0 bases, J lost 8 bases, and 7 bases stayed unmatched. As DNA, the CDR3 is TGCGCCAGCAGCCAAGATTCCACAGGGGGCTTGGGCTACACCTTC. Amino acids: CASSQDSTGGLGYTF.

This clone was seen once. The chain is built from TRBV19 and TRBJ2-7, with D perhaps matching TRBD2 (6 bases). Trimming removed 5 bases from V and 2 bases from J, with 16 bases in between. This CDR3 contains 15 residues. Germline lookup yields CDR1 LNHDA and CDR2 SQIVND (reference sequence). In DNA, the CDR3 is TGTGCCAGTAGTCCCGGACACCCTAGCGCCTACGAGCAGTACTTC. Translated, it gives CASSPGHPSAYEQYF.

CDR3 nucleotides: TGTGCCAGCAGCCAAGATCTCGGGACTAATCCAGATACGCAGTATTTT. It translates to CASSQDLGTNPDTQYF. J is TRBJ2-3 and V is TRBV3-1 (or the pseudogene TRBV3-2); TRBD2 matches 7 bases. The CDR3 runs to 16 residues. Germline-derived CDR1 and CDR2 are LGHDT and YNNKEL (reference sequence). Trimming cost V 0 bases and J 4 bases; bases outside gene matches: 7.

V and J are TRBV15 and TRBJ2-2; TRBD1 aligns across 7 bases. V was pared by 4 bases and J by 1 base, with 3 bases of the junction left unmatched. This CDR3 is built from 15 residues. From germline, CDR1 is LNHNV and CDR2 YYDKDF (reference sequence). CDR3 amino acids: CATSTHRGNTGELFF. The CDR3 region has the DNA TGTGCCACCAGCACTCACAGGGGGAACACCGGGGAGCTGTTTTTT.

As DNA, the CDR3 is TGTGCCAGCAGCGTACTTTCAGGGGTAGAGCAGTTCTTC. Protein: CASSVLSGVEQFF. The chain couples TRBV7-3 to TRBJ2-1; D is possibly TRBD1 (6 bases). V was shortened by 5 bases and J by 10 bases, with 15 bases between the two germline ends. Germline CDR1 and CDR2: SGHTA and FQGTGA. This CDR3 contains 13 residues.

The chain has TRBV10-3 and TRBJ1-3; no clear D. Trimming removed 10 bases at V and 4 bases at J, with 14 bases between. CDR3 size: 13 residues. Germline CDR1 reads ENHRY; CDR2 reads SYGVKD. The CDR3 protein is CATFLGGGNTIYF. The DNA for the CDR3 is TGTGCCACGTTTCTTGGAGGGGGAAACACCATATATTTT.

This clone was seen just once. The chain joins TRBV5-4 to TRBJ2-3; 8 bases map to TRBD1. V trimming: 4 bases; J trimming: 0 bases; junction bases outside the gene matches: 10. The CDR3 totals 17 residues. Per the germline V gene, CDR1 is SGHNT and CDR2 is YYREEE (reference sequence). DNA of the CDR3: TGTGCCAGCAGCGGACAGGGAGCTTCCTCTAGCACAGATACGCAGTATTTT. Encoded protein: CASSGQGASSSTDTQYF.

The chain links TRBV27 to TRBJ2-2, with 9 positions matching TRBD1. The CDR3 is made up of 16 amino acids. Germline V gives CDR1 MNHEY, CDR2 SMNVEV (reference sequence). J lost 4 bases, V lost 10 bases, and 13 bases had no gene match. The CDR3 region has the DNA TGTGCCACCAAGGACACCGGGACAGGGCCCACCGGGGAGCTGTTTTTT. Translation: CATKDTGTGPTGELFF.

This clone has more than one count but fewer than ten. CDR3 protein: CASSLRTATNEKLFF. The CDR3 bases are TGTGCCAGCAGCCTCCGGACAGCAACTAATGAAAAACTGTTTTTT. V and J are TRBV21-1 and TRBJ1-4; TRBD1 is the table's D call, not checked against the DNA. TRBV21-1 is listed as a pseudogene. The CDR3 sequence is 15 residues long.

The chain couples TRBV11-2 to TRBJ2-4, with D uncertain. CDR3 length: 14 amino acids. In germline, CDR1 is SGHAT, CDR2 FQNNGV. Trimming shortened V by 3 bases and J by 2 bases, and 8 bases separated the two germline ends. CDR3 bases: TGTGCCAGCAGCTTCGCAGGAACCAAAAACATTCAGTACTTC. Its protein product is CASSFAGTKNIQYF.

The CDR3 nucleotides are TGTGCCAGCAGTCTCGGGACAGGGGCTAACTATGGCTACACCTTC. This encodes CASSLGTGANYGYTF. The chain employs TRBV6-5 and TRBJ1-2, with TRBD1 identical over 10 bases. This CDR3 region has 15 residues. Germline CDR1 and CDR2: MNHEY and SVGAGI. The V segment lost 5 bases and the J segment 0 bases; nucleotides outside the gene matches: 3.

V and J are TRBV6-2 or TRBV6-3 and TRBJ2-7; tentatively, D is TRBD1 (6 bases). Germline values: CDR1 MNHEY, CDR2 SVGEGT. The length of the CDR3 is 12 residues. Trimming removed 6 bases at V and 6 bases at J, with 12 bases between. The CDR3 bases are TGTGCCAGCAGCCTCCTAGGGGGCGAGCAGTACTTC. Amino acids: CASSLLGGEQYF.

The chain links TRBV6-6 to TRBJ2-7; 7 nucleotides agree with TRBD1. Looked up from germline, CDR1 is MNHNY and CDR2 is SVGAGI (reference sequence). The CDR3 contains 15 residues. Trimming took 2 bases from V and 3 from J; bases not matched to a gene: 7. CDR3 residues: CASSYAPTGNYEQYF. CDR3 bases: TGTGCCAGCAGTTACGCCCCGACAGGGAACTACGAGCAGTACTTC.

The chain employs TRBV6-2 or TRBV6-3 and TRBJ2-7, with TRBD2 matching 7 bases. J lost 2 bases, V lost 3 bases, and 10 bases had no gene match. The CDR3 spans 16 residues. CDR1 is MNHEY, CDR2 SVGEGT, per germline. CDR3 amino acids: CASSYGPSGITYEQYF. Here the CDR3 DNA reads TGTGCCAGCAGTTATGGCCCCAGCGGGATTACCTACGAGCAGTACTTC.

This clone was recorded once. This rearrangement joins TRBV12-5 to TRBJ1-3; D is ambiguous. This CDR3 comprises 12 residues. V gave up 2 bases and J gave up 3 bases, with 2 bases separating them. Germline CDR1 LGHNT, CDR2 FRNRAP. CDR3 in DNA: TGTGCTAGTGGTTTGTATGGAAACACCATATATTTT. Protein: CASGLYGNTIYF.

This clone was seen only a few times. The chain is built from TRBV7-2 and TRBJ2-1; the D gene is possibly TRBD2 (6 bases). This CDR3 has 14 amino acids. V was clipped by 1 base and J by 8 bases, with 12 bases between them. Germline CDR1 is SGHTA and CDR2 is FQGNSA. CDR3 sequence reads: CASSLGPSGDEQFF. The CDR3 DNA is TGTGCCAGCAGCTTAGGCCCTTCGGGGGATGAGCAGTTCTTC. Based on the CDR3 plus reference TRBV7-2 and TRBJ2-1, the full variable domain is GAGVSQSPSNKVTEKGKDVELRCDPISGHTALYWYRQSLGQGLEFLIYFQGNSAPDKSGLPSDRFSAERTGGSVSTLTIQRTQQEDSAVYLCASSLGPSGDEQFFGPGTRLTVL.

The chain carries TRBV11-2 and TRBJ2-7; 7 bases fit TRBD1. From germline, CDR1 is SGHAT and CDR2 FQNNGV. CDR3 size: 16 residues. Trimming removed 5 bases from V and 2 bases from J; junction bases left unmatched: 12. The CDR3 here is CASSRGGPGGTYEQYF. CDR3 coding DNA: TGTGCCAGCAGCCGCGGAGGACCAGGGGGAACCTACGAGCAGTACTTC.